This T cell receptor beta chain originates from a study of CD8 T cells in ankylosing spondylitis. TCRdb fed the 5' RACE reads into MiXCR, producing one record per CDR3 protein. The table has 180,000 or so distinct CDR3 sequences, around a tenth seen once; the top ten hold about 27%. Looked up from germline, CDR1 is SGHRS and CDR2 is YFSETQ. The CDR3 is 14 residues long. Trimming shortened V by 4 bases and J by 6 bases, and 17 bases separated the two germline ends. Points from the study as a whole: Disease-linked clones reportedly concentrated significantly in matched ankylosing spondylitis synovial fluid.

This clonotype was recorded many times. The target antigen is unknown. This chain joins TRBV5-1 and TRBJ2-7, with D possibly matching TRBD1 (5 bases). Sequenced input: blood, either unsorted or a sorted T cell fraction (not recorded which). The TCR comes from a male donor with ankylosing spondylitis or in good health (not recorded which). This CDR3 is CASSLPGIQVEQYF. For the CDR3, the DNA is TGCGCCAGCAGCCTCCCAGGGATCCAGGTCGAGCAGTACTTC.